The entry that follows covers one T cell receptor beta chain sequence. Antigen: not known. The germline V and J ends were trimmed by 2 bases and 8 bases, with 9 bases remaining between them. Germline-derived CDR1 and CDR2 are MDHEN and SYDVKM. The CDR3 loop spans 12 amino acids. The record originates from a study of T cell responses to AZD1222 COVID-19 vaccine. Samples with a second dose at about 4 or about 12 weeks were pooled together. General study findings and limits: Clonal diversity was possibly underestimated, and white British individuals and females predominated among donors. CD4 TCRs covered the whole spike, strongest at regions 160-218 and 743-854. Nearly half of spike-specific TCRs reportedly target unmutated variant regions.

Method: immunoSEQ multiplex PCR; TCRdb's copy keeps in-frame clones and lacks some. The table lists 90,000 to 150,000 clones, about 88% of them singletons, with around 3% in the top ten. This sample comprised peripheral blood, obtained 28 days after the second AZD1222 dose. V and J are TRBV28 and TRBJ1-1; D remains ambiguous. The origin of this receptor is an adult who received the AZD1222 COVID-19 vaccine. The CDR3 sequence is CASSLQRPEAFF. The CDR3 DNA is TGTGCCAGCAGTTTACAAAGACCCGAAGCTTTCTTT.